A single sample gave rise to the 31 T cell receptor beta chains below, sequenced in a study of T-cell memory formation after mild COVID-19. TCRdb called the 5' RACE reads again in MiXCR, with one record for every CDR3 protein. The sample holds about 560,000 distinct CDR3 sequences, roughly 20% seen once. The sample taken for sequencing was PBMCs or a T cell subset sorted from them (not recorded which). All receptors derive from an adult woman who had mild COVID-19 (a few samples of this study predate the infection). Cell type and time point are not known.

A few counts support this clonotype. CDR3 bases: TGTGCCAGCAGAATCCCAGCGGGGGGGCCCACCTACGAGCAGTACTTC. This gives the protein CASRIPAGGPTYEQYF. This rearrangement joins TRBV2 to TRBJ2-7; 10 bases agree with TRBD2. J was trimmed by 2 bases and V by 6 bases; bases with no gene match: 10. The CDR3 loop spans 16 amino acids. Germline loops: CDR1 SNHLY, CDR2 FYNNEI.

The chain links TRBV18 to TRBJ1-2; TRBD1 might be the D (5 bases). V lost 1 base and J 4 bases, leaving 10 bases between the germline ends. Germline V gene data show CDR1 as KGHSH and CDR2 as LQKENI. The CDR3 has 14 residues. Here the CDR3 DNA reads TGTGCCAGCTCACCACGAGAGGGGATCTATGGCTACACCTTC. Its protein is CASSPREGIYGYTF.

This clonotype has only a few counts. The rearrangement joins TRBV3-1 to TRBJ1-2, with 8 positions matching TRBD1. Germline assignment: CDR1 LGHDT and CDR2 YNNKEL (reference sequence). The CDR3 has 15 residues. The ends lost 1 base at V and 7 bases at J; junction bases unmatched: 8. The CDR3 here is CASSQGGRGRSGYTF. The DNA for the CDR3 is TGTGCCAGCAGCCAAGGTGGCAGGGGGCGGAGTGGCTACACCTTC.

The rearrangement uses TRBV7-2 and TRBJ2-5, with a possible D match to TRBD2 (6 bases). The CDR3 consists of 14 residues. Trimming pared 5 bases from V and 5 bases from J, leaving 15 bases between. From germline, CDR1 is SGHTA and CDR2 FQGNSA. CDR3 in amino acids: CASSLSGWRETQYF. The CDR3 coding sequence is TGTGCCAGCAGCCTGAGCGGGTGGCGGGAGACCCAGTACTTC.

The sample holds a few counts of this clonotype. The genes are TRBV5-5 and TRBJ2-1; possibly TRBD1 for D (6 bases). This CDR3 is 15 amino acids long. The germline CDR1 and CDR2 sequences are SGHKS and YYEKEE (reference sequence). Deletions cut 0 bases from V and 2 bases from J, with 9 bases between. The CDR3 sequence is CASSLVQGTYNEQFF. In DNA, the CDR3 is TGTGCCAGCAGCTTGGTTCAGGGGACCTACAATGAGCAGTTCTTC.

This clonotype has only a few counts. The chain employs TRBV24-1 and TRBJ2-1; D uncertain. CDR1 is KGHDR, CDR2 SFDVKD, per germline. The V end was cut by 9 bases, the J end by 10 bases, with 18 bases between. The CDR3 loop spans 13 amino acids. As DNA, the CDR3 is TGTGCCACCGGGATTATCGGACGGTGGGAGCAGTTCTTC. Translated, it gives CATGIIGRWEQFF.

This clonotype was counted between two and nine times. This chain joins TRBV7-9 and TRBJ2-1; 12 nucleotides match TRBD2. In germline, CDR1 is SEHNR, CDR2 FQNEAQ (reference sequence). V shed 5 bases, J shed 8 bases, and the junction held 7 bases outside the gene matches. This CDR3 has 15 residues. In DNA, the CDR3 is TGTGCCAGCAGCCCGCTAGCGGGGGGGCCTGATGAGCAGTTCTTC. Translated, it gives CASSPLAGGPDEQFF.

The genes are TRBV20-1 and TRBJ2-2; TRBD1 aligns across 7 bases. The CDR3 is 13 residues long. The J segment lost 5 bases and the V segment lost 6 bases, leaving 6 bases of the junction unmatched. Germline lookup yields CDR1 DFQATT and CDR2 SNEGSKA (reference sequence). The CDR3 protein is CSAPKQGTGELFF. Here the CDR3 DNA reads TGCAGTGCACCTAAACAGGGGACCGGGGAGCTGTTTTTT.

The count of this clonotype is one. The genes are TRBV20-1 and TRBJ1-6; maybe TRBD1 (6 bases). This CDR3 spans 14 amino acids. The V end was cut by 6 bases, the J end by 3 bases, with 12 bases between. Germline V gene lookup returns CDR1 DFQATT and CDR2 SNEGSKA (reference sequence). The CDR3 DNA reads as TGCAGTGCCCCGACAGGAGACTATAATTCACCCCTCCACTTT. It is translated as CSAPTGDYNSPLHF.

CDR3 protein: CASTPSRGGFRLENIQYF. The CDR3 DNA sequence: TGTGCCAGCACCCCCAGCCGGGGGGGTTTCCGTTTGGAAAACATTCAGTACTTC. The chain couples TRBV12-3 or TRBV12-4 to TRBJ2-4; the match to TRBD2 covers 8 bases. V dropped 7 bases and J dropped 5; count of bases not matched to a gene: 19. The CDR3 has 18 amino acids.

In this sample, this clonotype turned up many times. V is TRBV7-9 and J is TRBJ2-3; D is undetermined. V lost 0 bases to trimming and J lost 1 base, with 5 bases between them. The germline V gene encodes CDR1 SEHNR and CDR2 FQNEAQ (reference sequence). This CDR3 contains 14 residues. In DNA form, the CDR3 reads TGTGCCAGCAGCTTAGCCACCGGCACAGATACGCAGTATTTT. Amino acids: CASSLATGTDTQYF. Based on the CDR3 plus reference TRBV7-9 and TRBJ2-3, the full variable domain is DTGVSQNPRHKITKRGQNVTFRCDPISEHNRLYWYRQTLGQGPEFLTYFQNEAQLEKSRLLSDRFSAERPKGSFSTLEIQRTEQGDSAMYLCASSLATGTDTQYFGPGTRLTVL.

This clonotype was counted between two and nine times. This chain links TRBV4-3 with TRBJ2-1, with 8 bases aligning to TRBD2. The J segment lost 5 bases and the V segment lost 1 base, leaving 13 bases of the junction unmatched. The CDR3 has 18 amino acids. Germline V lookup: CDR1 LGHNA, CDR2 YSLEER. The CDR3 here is CASSQGALTGGVHNEQFF. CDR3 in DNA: TGCGCCAGCAGCCAAGGGGCTTTAACGGGAGGGGTCCACAATGAGCAGTTCTTC.

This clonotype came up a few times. The CDR3 bases are TGTGCCAGCAGAAGGACAGGGAAAGTCAATGAGCAGTTCTTC. Protein sequence: CASRRTGKVNEQFF. The J gene is TRBJ2-1, the V gene TRBV6-2 or TRBV6-3; 8 bases fit TRBD1. This CDR3 has 14 residues. Germline values: CDR1 MNHEY, CDR2 SVGEGT. Trimming at V came to 6 bases and at J to 6 bases, leaving 7 bases not matched to a gene.

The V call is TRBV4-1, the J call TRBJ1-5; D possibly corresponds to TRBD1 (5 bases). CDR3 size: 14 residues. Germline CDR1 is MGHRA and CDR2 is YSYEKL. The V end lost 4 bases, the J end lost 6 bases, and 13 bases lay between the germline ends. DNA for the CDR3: TGCGCCAGCAGCCCCCTCGAGGGGACTCAGCCCCAGCATTTT. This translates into CASSPLEGTQPQHF.

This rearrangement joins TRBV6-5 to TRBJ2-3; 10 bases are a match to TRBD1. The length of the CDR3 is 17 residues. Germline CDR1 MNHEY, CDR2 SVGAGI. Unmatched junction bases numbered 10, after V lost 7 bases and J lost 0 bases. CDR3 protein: CASTLSGTGVSTDTQYF. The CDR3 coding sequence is TGTGCCAGCACCCTCAGCGGGACAGGGGTTAGCACAGATACGCAGTATTTT.

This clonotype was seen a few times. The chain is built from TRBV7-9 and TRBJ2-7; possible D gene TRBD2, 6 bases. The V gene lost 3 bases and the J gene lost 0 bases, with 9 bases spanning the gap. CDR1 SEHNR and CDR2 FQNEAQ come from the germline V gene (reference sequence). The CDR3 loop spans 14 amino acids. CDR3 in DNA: TGTGCCAGCAGCTTTGGGGGGAACTCCTACGAGCAGTACTTC. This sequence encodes CASSFGGNSYEQYF.

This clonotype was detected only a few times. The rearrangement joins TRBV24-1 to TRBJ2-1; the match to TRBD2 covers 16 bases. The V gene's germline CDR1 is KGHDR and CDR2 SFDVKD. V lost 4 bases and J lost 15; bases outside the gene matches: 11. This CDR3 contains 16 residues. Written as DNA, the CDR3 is TGTGCCACCAGTGACCCCGGGACTAGCGGGAGGGCCAGGGTGTTCTTC. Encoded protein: CATSDPGTSGRARVFF.

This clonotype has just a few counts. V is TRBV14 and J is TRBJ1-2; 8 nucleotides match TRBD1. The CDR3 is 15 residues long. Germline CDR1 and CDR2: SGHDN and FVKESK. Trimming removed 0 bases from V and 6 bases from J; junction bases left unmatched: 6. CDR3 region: CASSQDQRTGHGYTF. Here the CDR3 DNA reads TGTGCCAGCAGCCAAGATCAAAGGACAGGGCATGGCTACACCTTC.

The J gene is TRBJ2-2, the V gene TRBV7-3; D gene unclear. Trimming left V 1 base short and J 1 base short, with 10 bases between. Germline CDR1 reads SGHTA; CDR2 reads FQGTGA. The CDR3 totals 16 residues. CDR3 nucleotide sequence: TGTGCCAGCAGCTTAAGCGAGACGGAGAACACCGGGGAGCTGTTTTTT. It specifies CASSLSETENTGELFF.

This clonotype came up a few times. CDR3 DNA: TGTGCCAGCAGCTTAGTGTCTGGGGACACCAACTATGGCTACACCTTC. Its translation is CASSLVSGDTNYGYTF. V is TRBV7-2 and J is TRBJ1-2; weak D call: TRBD1 (6 bases). The length of the CDR3 is 16 residues. V was cut by 1 base and J by 2 bases, with 14 bases left in between. The V gene's germline CDR1 is SGHTA and CDR2 FQGNSA.

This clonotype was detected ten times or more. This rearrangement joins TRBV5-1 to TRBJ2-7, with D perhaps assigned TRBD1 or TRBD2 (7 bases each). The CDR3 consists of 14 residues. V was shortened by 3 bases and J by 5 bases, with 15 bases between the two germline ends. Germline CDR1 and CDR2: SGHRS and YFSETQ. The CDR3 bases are TGCGCCAGCAGCTACGGACAGGCGGGGGACGAGCAGTACTTC. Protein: CASSYGQAGDEQYF. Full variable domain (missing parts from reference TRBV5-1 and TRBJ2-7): KAGVTQTPRYLIKTRGQQVTLSCSPISGHRSVSWYQQTPGQGLQFLFEYFSETQRNKGNFPGRFSGRQFSNSRSEMNVSTLELGDSALYLCASSYGQAGDEQYFGPGTRLTVT.

CDR3 nucleotides: TGTGCCTGGGGGCGGCGGGACTCCTACGAGCAGTACTTC. Residues: CAWGRRDSYEQYF. V is TRBV7-9 and J is TRBJ2-7; D tentatively fits TRBD1 or TRBD2 (6 bases each). The germline V and J ends were trimmed by 11 bases and 0 bases, with 14 bases remaining between them. Germline V gene data show CDR1 as SEHNR and CDR2 as FQNEAQ (reference sequence). This CDR3 has 13 amino acids.

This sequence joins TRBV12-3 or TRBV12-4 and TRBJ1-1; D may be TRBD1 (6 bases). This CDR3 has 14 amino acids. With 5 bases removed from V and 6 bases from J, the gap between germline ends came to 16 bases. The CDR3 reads CASSRTGNLAEAFF. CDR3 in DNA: TGTGCCAGCAGTCGAACAGGGAATCTCGCTGAAGCTTTCTTT.

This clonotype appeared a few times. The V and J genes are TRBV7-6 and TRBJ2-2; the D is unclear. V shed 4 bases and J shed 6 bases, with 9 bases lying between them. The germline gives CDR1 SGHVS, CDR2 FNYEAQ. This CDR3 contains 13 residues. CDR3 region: CASSSNGAGELFF. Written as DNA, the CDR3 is TGTGCCAGCAGCTCGAACGGAGCCGGGGAGCTGTTTTTT.

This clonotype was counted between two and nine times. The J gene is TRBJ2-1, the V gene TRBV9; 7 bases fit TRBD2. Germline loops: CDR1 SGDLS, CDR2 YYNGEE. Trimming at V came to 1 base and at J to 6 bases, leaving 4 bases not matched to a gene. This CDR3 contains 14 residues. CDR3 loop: CASSVLAGSNEQFF. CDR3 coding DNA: TGTGCCAGCAGCGTATTAGCGGGTAGCAATGAGCAGTTCTTC.

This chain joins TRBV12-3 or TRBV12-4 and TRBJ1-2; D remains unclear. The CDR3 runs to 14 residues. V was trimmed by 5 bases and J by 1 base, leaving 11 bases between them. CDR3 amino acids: CASSPSGSNYGYTF. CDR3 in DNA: TGTGCCAGCAGTCCGTCGGGCAGTAACTATGGCTACACCTTC.

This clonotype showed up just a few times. The CDR3 nucleotides are TGTGCCAGCAGCTTCGGGTCTAGCGGGAGTGGAGATACGCAGTATTTT. The encoded protein is CASSFGSSGSGDTQYF. V is TRBV7-9 and J is TRBJ2-3; TRBD2 agrees at 10 bases. CDR1 and CDR2 from the germline V gene are SEHNR and FQNEAQ (reference sequence). The CDR3 is 16 amino acids. Trimming at V came to 3 bases and at J to 5 bases, leaving 8 bases not matched to a gene.

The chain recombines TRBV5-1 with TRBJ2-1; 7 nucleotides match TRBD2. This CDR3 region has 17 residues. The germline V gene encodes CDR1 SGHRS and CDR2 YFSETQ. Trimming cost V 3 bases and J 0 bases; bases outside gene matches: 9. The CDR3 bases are TGCGCCAGCAGCTCCTCGCTAGCGGTAAGCTCCTACAATGAGCAGTTCTTC. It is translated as CASSSSLAVSSYNEQFF.

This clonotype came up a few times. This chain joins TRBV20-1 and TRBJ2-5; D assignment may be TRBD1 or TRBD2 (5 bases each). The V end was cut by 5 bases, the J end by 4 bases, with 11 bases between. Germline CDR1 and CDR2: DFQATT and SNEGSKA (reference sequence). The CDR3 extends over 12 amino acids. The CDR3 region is CSAWGIRETQYF. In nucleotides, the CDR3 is TGCAGTGCTTGGGGGATCAGAGAGACCCAGTACTTC.

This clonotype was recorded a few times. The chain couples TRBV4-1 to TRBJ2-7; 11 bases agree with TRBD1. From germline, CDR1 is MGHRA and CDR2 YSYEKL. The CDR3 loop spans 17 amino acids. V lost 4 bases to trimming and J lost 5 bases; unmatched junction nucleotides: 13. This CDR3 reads CASSPWTGTGGKNEQYF. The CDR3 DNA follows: TGCGCCAGCAGCCCTTGGACTGGGACAGGGGGTAAAAACGAGCAGTACTTC.

The CDR3: CSASPGQGNGQYF. The CDR3 bases are TGCAGTGCTAGCCCTGGACAGGGCAACGGGCAGTACTTC. The rearrangement joins TRBV20-1 to TRBJ2-7; 8 bases align to TRBD1. Germline CDR1 DFQATT, CDR2 SNEGSKA (reference sequence). V trimming: 3 bases; J trimming: 9 bases; junction bases outside the gene matches: 10. The CDR3 runs to 13 residues.